Included here is one TCR beta chain sequence, with context. Its antigen is as yet unknown. V was cut by 3 bases and J by 3 bases, with 11 bases left in between. Germline CDR1 reads MNHNS; CDR2 reads SASEGT. The CDR3 runs 15 residues. Over several immunoSEQ plates, each subset's genomic DNA was distributed in even portions. Clones were sequenced by immunoSEQ multiplex PCR, and TCRdb holds only the in-frame ones, with some missing. Of under 2.5 million clones listed, 85% to 95% are singletons. The sample is drawn from a study of shared clonotypes between healthy human individuals. On the study more broadly: Serving as donors were a couple of women and a few men, whose ages spanned 18 to 49.

Notes on the study in general: Around 5% was the fraction of naive CD4 clonotypes found shared across several donors.

Sequencing input: naive CD4+ T cells from PBMCs. As to subset: CD45RA+ positively selected. The rearrangement joins TRBV6-1 to TRBJ2-2; D is possibly TRBD1 (5 bases). This TCR derives from a man between 18 and 29 years old in good health. Some clones in this sample may be carry-over from other donors' samples. CDR3 sequence reads: CASSDRVMDTGELFF. The CDR3 DNA follows: TGTGCCAGCAGTGACAGGGTTATGGACACCGGGGAGCTGTTTTTT.